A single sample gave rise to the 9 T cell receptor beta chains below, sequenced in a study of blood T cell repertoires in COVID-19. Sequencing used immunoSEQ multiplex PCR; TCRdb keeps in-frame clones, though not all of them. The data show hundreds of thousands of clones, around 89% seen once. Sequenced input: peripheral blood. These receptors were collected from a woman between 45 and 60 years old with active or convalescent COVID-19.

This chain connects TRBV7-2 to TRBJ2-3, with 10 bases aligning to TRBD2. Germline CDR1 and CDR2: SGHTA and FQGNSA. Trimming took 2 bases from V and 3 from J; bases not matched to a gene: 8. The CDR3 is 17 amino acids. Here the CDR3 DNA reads TGTGCCAGCAGCTTATACCTGTCTAGCGGGAGTACAGATACGCAGTATTTT. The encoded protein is CASSLYLSSGSTDTQYF.

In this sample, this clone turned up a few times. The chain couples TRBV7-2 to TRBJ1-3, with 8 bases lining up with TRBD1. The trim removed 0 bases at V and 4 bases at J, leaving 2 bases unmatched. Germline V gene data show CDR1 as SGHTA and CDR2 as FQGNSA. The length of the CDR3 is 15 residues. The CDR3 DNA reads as TGTGCCAGCAGCTTAGCGGGGGACAGGGGAAACACCATATATTTT. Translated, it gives CASSLAGDRGNTIYF.

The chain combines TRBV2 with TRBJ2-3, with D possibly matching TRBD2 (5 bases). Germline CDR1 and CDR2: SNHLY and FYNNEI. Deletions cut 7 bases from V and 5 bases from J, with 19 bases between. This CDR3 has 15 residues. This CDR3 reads CASKLVGLAGDTQYF. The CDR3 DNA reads TGTGCCAGCAAGCTTGTTGGGCTAGCCGGAGATACGCAGTATTTT. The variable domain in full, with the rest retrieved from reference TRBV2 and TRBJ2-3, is EPEVTQTPSHQVTQMGQEVILRCVPISNHLYFYWYRQILGQKVEFLVSFYNNEISEKSEIFDDQFSVERPDGSNFTLKIRSTKLEDSAMYFCASKLVGLAGDTQYFGPGTRLTVL.

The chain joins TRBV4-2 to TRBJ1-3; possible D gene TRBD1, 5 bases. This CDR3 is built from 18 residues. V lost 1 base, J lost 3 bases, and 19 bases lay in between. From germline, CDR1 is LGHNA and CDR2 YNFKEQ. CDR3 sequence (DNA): TGTGCCAGCAGCCAAGGAACCGCGGGGAGGGGTGGTGGAAACACCATATATTTT. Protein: CASSQGTAGRGGGNTIYF.

Here the CDR3 DNA reads TGCAGTGGGATAGCTTACAATGAGCAGTTCTTC. Protein: CSGIAYNEQFF. The gene calls are TRBV20-1 and TRBJ2-1; D is ambiguous. Trimming stripped 7 bases from V and 4 bases from J, with 8 bases between. The CDR3 has 11 amino acids. Germline V gene sequence: CDR1 DFQATT, CDR2 SNEGSKA (reference sequence).

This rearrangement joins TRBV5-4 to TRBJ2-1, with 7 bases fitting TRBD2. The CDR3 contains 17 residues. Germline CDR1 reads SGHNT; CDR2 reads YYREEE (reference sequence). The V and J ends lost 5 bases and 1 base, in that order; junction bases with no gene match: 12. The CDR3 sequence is CASSLGLVPNSYNEQFF. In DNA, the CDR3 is TGTGCCAGCAGTCTTGGACTAGTACCTAATTCCTACAATGAGCAGTTCTTC.

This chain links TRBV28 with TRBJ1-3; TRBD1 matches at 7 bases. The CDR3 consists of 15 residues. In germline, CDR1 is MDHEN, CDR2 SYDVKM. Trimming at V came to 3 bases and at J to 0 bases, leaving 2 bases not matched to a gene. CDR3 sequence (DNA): TGTGCCAGCAGTTTCTGGGACAGCTCTGGAAACACCATATATTTT. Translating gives CASSFWDSSGNTIYF.

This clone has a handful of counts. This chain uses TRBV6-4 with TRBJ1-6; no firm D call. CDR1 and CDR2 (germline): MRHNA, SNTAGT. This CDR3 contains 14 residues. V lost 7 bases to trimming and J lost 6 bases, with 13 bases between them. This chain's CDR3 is CASTNSPGNSPLHF. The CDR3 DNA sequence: TGTGCCAGCACAAATAGTCCGGGTAATTCACCCCTCCACTTT.

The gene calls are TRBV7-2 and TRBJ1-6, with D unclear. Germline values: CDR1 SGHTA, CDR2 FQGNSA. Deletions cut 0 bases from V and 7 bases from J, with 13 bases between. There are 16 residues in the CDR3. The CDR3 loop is CASSLAGILSNSPLHF. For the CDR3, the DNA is TGTGCCAGCAGCTTAGCGGGCATCCTTTCGAATTCACCCCTCCACTTT.